The text below deals with one TCR beta chain. No antigen is known for it. It has no much larger one-base neighbor in the sample; base qualities were not kept. Interpreted using the paper, the time point label stands for: about 28 days (+/-7) after the second vaccine dose. AZD1222 recipients given second doses at about 4 weeks or at about 12 weeks were pooled, since spike-specific TCR depth and breadth were not found to differ between the two schedules. Samples from vaccinated people were obtained from the UK trials COV001 and COV002, which included a single-blind randomized controlled phase 2/3 trial of AZD1222 (ChAdOx1 nCoV-19) in healthy adults. For TCRbeta chain sequencing, PBMC samples from trial participants were taken at day 0 and at day 28 after the second dose. The CDR3 regions of human TCRbeta chains were analyzed by immunosequencing. On the study's bioinformatics: TCRs in the repertoires were compared against a reference library of SARS-CoV-2-specific TCRs that had been generated with the MIRA antigen-specificity platform. Breadth was defined as the fraction of unique TCRs that were SARS-CoV-2-associated, and depth was defined as the fraction of total T cells that were SARS-CoV-2-associated. Using the MIRA data, every spike-specific TCR was mapped to the spike region that the TCR reacted to and assigned to either a CD4 or a CD8 class. Log10-transformed breadth and depth values were compared by one-way ANOVA with Sidak's multiple comparisons tests. Sourced from immuneACCESS, this table was stored by TCRdb with only in-frame sequences that have V and J called. A share of the clones is absent; for the studies checked, an unresolved V gene accounts for under half, and the remainder has no known explanation. V, J and clone size were drawn from that table, and D and trimming were deduced from the DNA. The sample contains around 150,000 clones, 90% of them found a single time. Around 6.3% of the sample is in the top ten clones.

The CDR3, from cysteine to phenylalanine, totals 14 residues. CDR3 DNA is the only sequence kept; it has 42 bases, read in frame from the first base. The germline V gene provides CDR1 MRHNA and CDR2 SNTAGT. V lost 6 bases and J lost 6 bases; the stretch between them is 15 bases long. This sample is part of a study of T cell responses to AZD1222 COVID-19 vaccine (dated by TCRdb to about 2021). Study-level background: TCR sequencing was performed for roughly 240 trial participants, of whom about 200 were given two doses of AZD1222 and roughly 25 were given two doses of MenACWY control vaccine. Trial participants were enrolled into age subgroups of 18-55, 56-69 and 70-plus years, which contained 148, 28 and 57 TCR-sequenced participants, respectively. The full study reports these points: CD4 TCRs associated with the vaccine covered the entire spike protein, and the dominant responses were in regions 160-218 and 743-854. Participants were mostly white British and included more females than males, and it was suggested by the authors that clonal diversity may have been underestimated. Conclusions about previously exposed vaccinees are limited because only six or seven AZD1222 recipients were SARS-CoV-2 seropositive at baseline. In the small 56-69-year group, the increase in depth fell short of significance, most likely because of low power. After two AZD1222 doses, both the breadth and the depth of spike-specific TCRs were significantly higher than at day 0 and than in MenACWY recipients. Reportedly, close to half of the unique spike-specific TCRs recognized epitopes lying outside the regions that are mutated in the B.1.351 and B.1.1.7 variants. Because no day 14 peak-response samples were available, the repertoires could be characterized only after the peak T cell response.

The sample here was peripheral blood, taken 28 days after the second AZD1222 dose. The clonotype comes from an adult who received the AZD1222 COVID-19 vaccine. The V and J genes are TRBV6-4 and TRBJ2-1; TRBD1 could be the D gene, as 6 bases match. The bases read TGTGCCAGCAGCCCCAGGGGTTTGGTCAATGAGCAGTTCTTC. It encodes CASSPRGLVNEQFF.